This TCR beta chain stems from a study of siplizumab effects on memory and regulatory T cells. Every sample had 95,000 to 100,000 of its TCR templates assayed. Assay: immunoSEQ multiplex PCR; the TCRdb copy retains only in-frame clones and omits some. The data show some 120,000 clones, with 90% to 95% seen just once and roughly 1.8% held by the top ten. Trimming shortened V by 7 bases and J by 6 bases, and 18 bases separated the two germline ends. The CDR3 is 14 amino acids. In germline, CDR1 is SNHLY, CDR2 FYNNEI. Study findings and constraints: Unstimulated subsets contained matches for only a minor fraction of alloreactive clones. The Treg-derived share of mappable alloreactive CD4+ clones averaged 68.8% with siplizumab and 26.9% in controls.

On this clone: Its antigen is undetermined.

The chain is built from TRBV2 and TRBJ1-1; TRBD1 is a possible D gene (5 bases). Sequencing used non-Treg CD4+ T cells sorted from blood. This receptor was obtained from a human donor in good health. The CDR3 sequence: CASMGGGSWAEAFF. The CDR3 DNA is TGTGCCAGCATGGGCGGGGGAAGTTGGGCTGAAGCTTTCTTT.